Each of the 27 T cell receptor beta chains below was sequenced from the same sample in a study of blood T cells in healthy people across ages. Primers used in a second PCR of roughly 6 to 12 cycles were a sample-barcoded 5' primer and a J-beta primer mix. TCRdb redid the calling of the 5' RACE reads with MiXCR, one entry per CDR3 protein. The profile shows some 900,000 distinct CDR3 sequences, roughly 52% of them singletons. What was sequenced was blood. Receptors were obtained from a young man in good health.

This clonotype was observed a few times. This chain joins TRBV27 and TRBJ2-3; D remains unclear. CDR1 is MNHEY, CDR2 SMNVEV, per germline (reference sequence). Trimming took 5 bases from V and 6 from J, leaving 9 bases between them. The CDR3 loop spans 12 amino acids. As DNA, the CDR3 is TGTGCCAGCAGTCCGGATGGGGATACGCAGTATTTT. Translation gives CASSPDGDTQYF.

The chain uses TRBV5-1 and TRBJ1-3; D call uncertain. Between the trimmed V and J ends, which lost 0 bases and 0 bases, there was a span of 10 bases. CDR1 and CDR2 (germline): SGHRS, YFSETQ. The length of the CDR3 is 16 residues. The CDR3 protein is CASSLVGRNSGNTIYF. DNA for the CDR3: TGCGCCAGCAGCTTGGTAGGACGGAACTCTGGAAACACCATATATTTT.

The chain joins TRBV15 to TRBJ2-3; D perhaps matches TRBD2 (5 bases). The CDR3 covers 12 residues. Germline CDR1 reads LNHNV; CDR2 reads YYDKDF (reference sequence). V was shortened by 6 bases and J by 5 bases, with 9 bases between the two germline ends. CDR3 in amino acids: CATRLAVDTQYF. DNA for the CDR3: TGTGCCACCAGGCTAGCTGTAGATACGCAGTATTTT.

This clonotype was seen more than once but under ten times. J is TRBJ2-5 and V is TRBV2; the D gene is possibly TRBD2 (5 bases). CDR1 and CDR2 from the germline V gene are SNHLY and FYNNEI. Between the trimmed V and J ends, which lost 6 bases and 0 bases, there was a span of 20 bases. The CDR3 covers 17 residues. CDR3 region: CASSGGRAVLYQETQYF. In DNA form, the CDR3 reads TGTGCCAGCAGCGGAGGAAGGGCGGTGCTTTACCAAGAGACCCAGTACTTC.

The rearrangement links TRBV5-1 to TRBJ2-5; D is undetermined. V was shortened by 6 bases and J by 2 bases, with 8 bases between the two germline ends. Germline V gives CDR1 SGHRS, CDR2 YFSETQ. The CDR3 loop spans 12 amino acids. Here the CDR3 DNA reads TGCGCCAGCATGGGGTTGCAAGAGACCCAGTACTTC. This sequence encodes CASMGLQETQYF.

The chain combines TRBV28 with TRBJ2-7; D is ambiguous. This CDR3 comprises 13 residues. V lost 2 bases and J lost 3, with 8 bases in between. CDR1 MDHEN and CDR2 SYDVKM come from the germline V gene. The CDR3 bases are TGTGCCAGCAGTTTAGCCAGGCGCTACGAGCAGTACTTC. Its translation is CASSLARRYEQYF. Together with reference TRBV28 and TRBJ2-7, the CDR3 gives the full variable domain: DVKVTQSSRYLVKRTGEKVFLECVQDMDHENMFWYRQDPGLGLRLIYFSYDVKMKEKGDIPEGYSVSREKKERFSLILESASTNQTSMYLCASSLARRYEQYFGPGTRLTVT.

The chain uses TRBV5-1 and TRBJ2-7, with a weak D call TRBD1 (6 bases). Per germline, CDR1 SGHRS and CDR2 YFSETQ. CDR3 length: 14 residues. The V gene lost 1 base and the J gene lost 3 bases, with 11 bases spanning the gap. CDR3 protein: CASSLTGSFYEQYF. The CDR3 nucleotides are TGCGCCAGCAGCTTGACAGGGTCTTTCTACGAGCAGTACTTC.

The CDR3 region is CASSQDVTETQYF. Here the CDR3 DNA reads TGTGCCAGCAGCCAGGACGTAACAGAGACCCAGTACTTC. The rearrangement uses TRBV28 and TRBJ2-5, with unresolved D. Germline assignment: CDR1 MDHEN and CDR2 SYDVKM. The CDR3 is 13 amino acids. V dropped 6 bases and J dropped 4 bases, with 12 bases sitting between them.

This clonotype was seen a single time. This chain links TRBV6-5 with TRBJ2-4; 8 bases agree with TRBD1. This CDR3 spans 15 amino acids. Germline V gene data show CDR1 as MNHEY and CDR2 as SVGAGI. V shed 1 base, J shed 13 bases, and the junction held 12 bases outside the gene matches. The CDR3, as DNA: TGTGCCAGCAGTTACTTCGGGACAGGTTCCGGAGAGCAGTACTTC. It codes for CASSYFGTGSGEQYF.

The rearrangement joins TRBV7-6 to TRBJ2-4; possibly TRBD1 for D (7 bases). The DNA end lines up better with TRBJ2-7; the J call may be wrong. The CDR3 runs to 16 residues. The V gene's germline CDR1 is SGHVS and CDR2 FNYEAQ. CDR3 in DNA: TGTGCCAGCAGCGAGCTGCGACAGGGAGGCACCTACGAGCAGTACTTC. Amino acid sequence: CASSELRQGGTYEQYF.

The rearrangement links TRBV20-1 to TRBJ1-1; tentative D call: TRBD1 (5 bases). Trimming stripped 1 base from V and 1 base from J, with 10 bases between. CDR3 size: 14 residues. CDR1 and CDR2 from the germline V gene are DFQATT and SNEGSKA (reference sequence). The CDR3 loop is CSARGIGGNTEAFF. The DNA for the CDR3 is TGCAGTGCTAGAGGCATCGGGGGGAACACTGAAGCTTTCTTT.

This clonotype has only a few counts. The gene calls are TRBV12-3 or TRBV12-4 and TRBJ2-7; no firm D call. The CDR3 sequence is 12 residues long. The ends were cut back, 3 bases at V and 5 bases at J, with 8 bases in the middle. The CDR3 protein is CASSFSADEQYF. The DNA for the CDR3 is TGTGCCAGCAGTTTTTCTGCCGACGAGCAGTACTTC.

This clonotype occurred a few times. This CDR3 reads CATSRDYGTDTQYF. The CDR3 nucleotides are TGTGCCACCAGCCGGGACTATGGCACAGATACGCAGTATTTT. The J gene is TRBJ2-3, the V gene TRBV24-1, with TRBD2 matching over 7 bases. CDR1 is KGHDR and CDR2 is SFDVKD in the germline V gene. V was pared by 7 bases and J by 1 base, with 4 bases of the junction left unmatched. The CDR3 is made up of 14 amino acids.

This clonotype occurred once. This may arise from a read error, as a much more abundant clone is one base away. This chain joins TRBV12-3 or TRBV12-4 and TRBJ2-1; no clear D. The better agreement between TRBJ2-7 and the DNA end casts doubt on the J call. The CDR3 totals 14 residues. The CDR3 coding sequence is TGTGCCAGCAGTTCCCAGGCCTCCTACAATGAGCAGTACTTC. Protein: CASSSQASYNEQYF.

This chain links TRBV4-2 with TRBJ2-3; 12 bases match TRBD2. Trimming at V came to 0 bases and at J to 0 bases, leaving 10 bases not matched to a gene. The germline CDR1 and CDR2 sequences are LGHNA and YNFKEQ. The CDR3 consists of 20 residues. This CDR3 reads CASSQDVTSGGYASTDTQYF. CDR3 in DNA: TGTGCCAGCAGCCAAGATGTGACTAGCGGGGGTTATGCTAGCACAGATACGCAGTATTTT.

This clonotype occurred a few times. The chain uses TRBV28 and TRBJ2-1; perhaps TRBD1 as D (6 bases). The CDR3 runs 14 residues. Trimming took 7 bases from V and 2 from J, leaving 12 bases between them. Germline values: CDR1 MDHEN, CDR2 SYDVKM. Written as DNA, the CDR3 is TGTGCCAGCACTTCCGGGACACCCTACAATGAGCAGTTCTTC. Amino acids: CASTSGTPYNEQFF.

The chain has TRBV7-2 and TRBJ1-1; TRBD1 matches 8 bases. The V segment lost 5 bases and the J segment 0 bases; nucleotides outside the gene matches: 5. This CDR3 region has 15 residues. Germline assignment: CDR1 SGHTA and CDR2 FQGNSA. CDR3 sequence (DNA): TGTGCCAGCAGCCTAACAGGGGGGATGAACACTGAAGCTTTCTTT. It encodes CASSLTGGMNTEAFF.

Written as DNA, the CDR3 is TGCGCCAGCAGCCCATCCCCGTCATCGGTCTATGGCTACACCTTC. It translates to CASSPSPSSVYGYTF. The V call is TRBV4-3, the J call TRBJ1-2; D is uncertain. Trimming took off 4 bases at V and 4 bases at J, with 16 bases between the two ends. The germline V gene encodes CDR1 LGHNA and CDR2 YSLEER. The length of the CDR3 is 15 residues.

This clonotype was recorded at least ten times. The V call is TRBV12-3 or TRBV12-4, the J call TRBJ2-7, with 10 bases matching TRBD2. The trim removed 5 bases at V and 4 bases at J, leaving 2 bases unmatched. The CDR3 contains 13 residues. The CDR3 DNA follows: TGTGCCAGCAGTCTGACTAGCGGGTACGAGCAGTACTTC. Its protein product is CASSLTSGYEQYF.

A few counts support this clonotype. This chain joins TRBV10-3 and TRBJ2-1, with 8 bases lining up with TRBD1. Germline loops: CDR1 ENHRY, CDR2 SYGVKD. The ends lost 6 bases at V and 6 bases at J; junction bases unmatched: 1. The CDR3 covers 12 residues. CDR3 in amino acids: CAIRGQGNEQFF. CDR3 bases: TGTGCCATCAGAGGACAGGGCAATGAGCAGTTCTTC.

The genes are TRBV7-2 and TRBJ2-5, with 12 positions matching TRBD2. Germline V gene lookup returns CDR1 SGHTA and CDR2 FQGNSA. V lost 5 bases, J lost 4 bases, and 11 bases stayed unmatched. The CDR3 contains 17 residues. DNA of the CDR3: TGTGCCAGCAGCAAGGGACTAGCGGGCCCCCTGGGAGAGACCCAGTACTTC. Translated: CASSKGLAGPLGETQYF.

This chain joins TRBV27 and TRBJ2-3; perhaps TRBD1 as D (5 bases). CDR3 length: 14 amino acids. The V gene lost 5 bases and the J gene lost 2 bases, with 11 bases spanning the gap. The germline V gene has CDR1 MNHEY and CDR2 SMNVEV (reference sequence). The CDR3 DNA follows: TGTGCCAGCAGTCCTACCAGGGTCACAGATACGCAGTATTTT. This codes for CASSPTRVTDTQYF.

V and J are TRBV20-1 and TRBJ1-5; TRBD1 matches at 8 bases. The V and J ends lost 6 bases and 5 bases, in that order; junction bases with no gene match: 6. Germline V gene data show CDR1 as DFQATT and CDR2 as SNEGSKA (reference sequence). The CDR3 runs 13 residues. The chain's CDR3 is CSADTGGDQPQHF. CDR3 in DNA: TGCAGTGCAGACACAGGGGGGGATCAGCCCCAGCATTTT.

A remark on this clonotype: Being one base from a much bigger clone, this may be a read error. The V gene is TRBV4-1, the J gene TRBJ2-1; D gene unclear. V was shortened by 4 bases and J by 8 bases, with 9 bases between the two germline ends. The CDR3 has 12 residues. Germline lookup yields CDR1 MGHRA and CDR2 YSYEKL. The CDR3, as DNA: TGCGCCAGCAGCCGGAACTCAGATGAGCAGTTCTTC. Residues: CASSRNSDEQFF.

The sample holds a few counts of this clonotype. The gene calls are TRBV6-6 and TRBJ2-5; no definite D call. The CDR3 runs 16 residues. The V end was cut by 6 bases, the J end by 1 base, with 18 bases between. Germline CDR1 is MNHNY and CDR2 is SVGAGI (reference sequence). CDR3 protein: CASSPPRTQRQETQYF. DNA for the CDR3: TGTGCCAGCAGCCCTCCCAGGACGCAGCGCCAAGAGACCCAGTACTTC.

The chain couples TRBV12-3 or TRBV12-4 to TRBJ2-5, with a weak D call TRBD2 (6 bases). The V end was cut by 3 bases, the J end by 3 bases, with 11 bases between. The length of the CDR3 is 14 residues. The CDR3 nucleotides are TGTGCCAGCAGTTTTAGGGCTAGCGAAGAGACCCAGTACTTC. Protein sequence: CASSFRASEETQYF.

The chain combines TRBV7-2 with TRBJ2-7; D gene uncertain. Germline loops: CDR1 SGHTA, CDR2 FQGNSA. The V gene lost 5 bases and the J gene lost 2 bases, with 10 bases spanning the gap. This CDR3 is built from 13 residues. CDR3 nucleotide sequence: TGTGCCAGCAGCGCCAGGCCTACCTACGAGCAGTACTTC. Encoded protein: CASSARPTYEQYF.